This is a list of T cell receptor beta chains from one sample in a study of T cell repertoires in cytomegalovirus infection. One entry per CDR3 protein results from TCRdb running MiXCR on the reads. This sample has 100,000 to 150,000 distinct CDR3 sequences, with over 30% found just once. These TCRs' antigens remain unknown. The specimen comprised CD8+ T cells from cultured PBMCs, sampled from culture after CMV antigen stimulation. These receptors were collected from a human donor in good health (CMV status not recorded). Some clones in this sample may be carry-over from other donors' samples. Each CDR3 is given with its conserved first and last residue. The order of the fields is clone size, J gene, V gene, D gene, CDR3 protein, CDR3 DNA. A D gene is named only where the DNA matches it firmly. The size field is filled for only some rows; it gives once, few, many or a size class.

many TRBJ2-2 TRBV27 TRBD2 CASSTRFRSGGAAGELFF TGTGCCAGCTCGACCCGGTTCCGTTCCGGGGGGGCCGCCGGGGAGCTGTTTTTT
many TRBJ1-1 TRBV4-1 NA CASSQGRGTEAFF TGCGCCAGCAGCCAAGGCAGGGGCACTGAAGCTTTCTTT
NA TRBJ2-1 TRBV19 NA CASSIGDYNEQFF TGTGCCAGTAGTATAGGTGACTACAATGAGCAGTTCTTC
NA TRBJ2-3 TRBV19 NA CASSIPRTDVFIPDTQYF TGTGCCAGTAGTATCCCGCGGACGGATGTATTTATTCCAGATACGCAGTATTTT
few TRBJ2-1 TRBV24-1 TRBD1 CATSEPGQGLQNEQFF TGTGCCACCAGTGAGCCGGGACAGGGGTTGCAAAATGAGCAGTTCTTC
NA TRBJ2-5 TRBV7-2 TRBD2 CASSFGGEETQYF TGTGCCAGCAGCTTTGGGGGGGAAGAGACCCAGTACTTC
NA TRBJ1-6 TRBV6-1 NA CASSEESAPVYNSPLHF TGTGCCAGCAGTGAAGAATCAGCTCCCGTCTATAATTCACCCCTCCACTTT
few TRBJ1-1 TRBV6-6 NA CASTPDPARVNTEAFF TGTGCCAGCACCCCCGACCCTGCCAGGGTGAACACTGAAGCTTTCTTT
many TRBJ1-5 TRBV18 NA CASSPSVPGGPLPQHF TGTGCCAGCTCACCAAGTGTCCCGGGGGGCCCGTTGCCCCAGCATTTT
few TRBJ2-7 TRBV7-9 NA CASRAGHPGEQYF TGTGCCAGCAGGGCGGGACACCCGGGCGAGCAGTACTTC
many TRBJ1-1 TRBV7-6 NA CASSYTGTNTEAFF TGTGCCAGCAGCTACACAGGGACGAACACTGAAGCTTTCTTT
few TRBJ2-7 TRBV7-2 NA CASSLVIRGSEQYF TGTGCCAGCAGCTTAGTAATTAGGGGTTCCGAGCAGTACTTC
NA TRBJ1-1 TRBV19 NA CASTVGANTEAFF TGTGCCAGTACTGTCGGAGCAAACACTGAAGCTTTCTTT
few TRBJ2-2 TRBV4-1 NA CASSQYRDGELFF TGCGCCAGCAGCCAATACAGGGACGGGGAGCTGTTTTTT
many TRBJ2-5 TRBV19 NA CASSQGKETQYF TGTGCCAGTAGCCAGGGAAAGGAGACCCAGTACTTC
NA TRBJ2-2 TRBV7-8 NA CASSLVVGELFF TGTGCCAGCAGCTTAGTGGTCGGGGAGCTGTTTTTT
many TRBJ1-1 TRBV9 NA CASSVATGTTEAFF TGTGCCAGCAGCGTAGCTACAGGGACCACTGAAGCTTTCTTT